A single sample gave rise to the 19 T cell receptor beta chains below, sequenced in a study of T-cell reconstitution after alpha-beta-depleted transplantation in children. The authors prepared the TCRbeta library with unique molecular identifiers. TCRdb re-derived calls from the PCR reads in MiXCR, one entry per CDR3 protein. The table records more than 200,000 distinct CDR3 sequences, 9.7% of them present only once. The material sequenced was PBMCs from the stem cell graft donor, taken from the stem cell graft. Every receptor here comes from a human donor who donated a stem cell graft to a child with SCID.

This clonotype was counted many times. The gene calls are TRBV7-8 and TRBJ1-6, with D perhaps matching TRBD1 (5 bases). Germline V lookup: CDR1 SGHVS, CDR2 FQNEAQ. V lost 6 bases to trimming and J lost 5 bases, with 14 bases between them. This CDR3 has 15 residues. CDR3: CASRSFWGDNSPLHF. Here the CDR3 DNA reads TGTGCCAGCAGATCCTTTTGGGGGGATAATTCACCCCTCCACTTT.

This clonotype was seen many times. The V gene is TRBV10-2, the J gene TRBJ1-2; the match to TRBD1 covers 12 bases. J lost 8 bases, V lost 2 bases, and 9 bases had no gene match. The CDR3 totals 16 residues. Looked up from germline, CDR1 is WSHSY and CDR2 is SAAADI. The CDR3 DNA reads as TGCGCCAGCAGTGAGGACACCGGGACAGGGGGCGACGGCTACACCTTC. Translating gives CASSEDTGTGGDGYTF.

This clonotype was found a few times. This chain connects TRBV20-1 to TRBJ2-1, with unresolved D. Germline CDR1 is DFQATT and CDR2 is SNEGSKA (reference sequence). The V gene lost 6 bases and the J gene lost 13 bases, with 16 bases spanning the gap. The length of the CDR3 is 11 residues. The CDR3 here is CSAPLGLEQFF. DNA for the CDR3: TGCAGTGCCCCCCTCGGGCTTGAACAGTTCTTC.

Remarks on this clonotype: Its ends do not fully match the called genes, so a read error is possible. V gene TRBV12-3 or TRBV12-4 combines with J gene TRBJ1-1, with a tentative D call TRBD1 (5 bases). The CDR3 runs to 14 residues. The CDR3 coding sequence is TGTACCAGCAGTTTCGGGACCGAAGAAACTGAAGCGTTCTTT. It is translated as CTSSFGTEETEAFF.

In its sample, this clonotype was seen once. The chain employs TRBV18 and TRBJ2-3, with D possibly TRBD1 on 6 matching bases. Germline CDR1 reads KGHSH; CDR2 reads LQKENI. Trimming took off 1 base at V and 2 bases at J, with 19 bases between the two ends. The CDR3 contains 18 residues. The CDR3 sequence: CASSPQPLRTASTDTQYF. The CDR3 DNA is TGTGCCAGCTCACCACAGCCTCTTCGGACAGCCTCCACAGATACGCAGTATTTT.

This clonotype was seen ten or more times. The chain links TRBV9 to TRBJ2-7; D is perhaps TRBD1 or TRBD2 (5 bases each). This CDR3 region has 13 residues. V gave up 4 bases and J gave up 1 base, with 9 bases separating them. Per germline, CDR1 SGDLS and CDR2 YYNGEE. Here the CDR3 reads CASSRDGSYEQYF. CDR3 DNA sequence: TGTGCCAGCAGCAGGGACGGTTCCTACGAGCAGTACTTC.

This clonotype came up many times. The V call is TRBV9, the J call TRBJ2-7; unclear D gene. Trimming removed 0 bases from V and 3 bases from J, with 13 bases in between. CDR1 and CDR2 from the germline V gene are SGDLS and YYNGEE. This CDR3 is 15 amino acids long. The CDR3: CASSVGSPDFYEQYF. The CDR3 DNA sequence: TGTGCCAGCAGCGTAGGGTCGCCAGATTTCTACGAGCAGTACTTC.

The sample holds many counts of this clonotype. CDR3 coding DNA: TGTGCCATCAGGCCCCCCGACACTTTCTATGGCTACACCTTC. It yields the protein CAIRPPDTFYGYTF. The rearrangement joins TRBV10-3 to TRBJ1-2; no clear D gene. CDR3 length equals 14 residues. In germline, CDR1 is ENHRY, CDR2 SYGVKD. The germline V and J ends were trimmed by 6 bases and 4 bases, with 15 bases remaining between them.

This clonotype was counted many times. The V and J genes are TRBV20-1 and TRBJ1-1; 9 positions agree with TRBD1. After removal of 0 bases from V and 3 bases from J, the junction contained 8 bases not matched to a gene. Germline CDR1 is DFQATT and CDR2 is SNEGSKA (reference sequence). The CDR3 consists of 16 residues. CDR3 protein: CSARDPLTGGYTEAFF. The CDR3 region has the DNA TGCAGTGCTAGAGACCCCCTGACAGGGGGGTACACTGAAGCTTTCTTT.

This clonotype was observed a handful of times. The chain recombines TRBV7-2 with TRBJ2-1; D is ambiguous. The germline V and J ends were trimmed by 1 base and 8 bases, with 9 bases remaining between them. The CDR3 has 13 residues. Germline assignment: CDR1 SGHTA and CDR2 FQGNSA. This chain's CDR3 is CASSLVSEYEQFF. The CDR3 DNA follows: TGTGCCAGCAGCTTAGTTTCCGAGTATGAGCAGTTCTTC. The full variable domain, in which reference TRBV7-2 and TRBJ2-1 provide the parts outside the CDR3, is GAGVSQSPSNKVTEKGKDVELRCDPISGHTALYWYRQSLGQGLEFLIYFQGNSAPDKSGLPSDRFSAERTGGSVSTLTIQRTQQEDSAVYLCASSLVSEYEQFFGPGTRLTVL.

There are many counts of this clonotype. J is TRBJ2-1 and V is TRBV11-1; TRBD1 is a possible D gene (6 bases). Germline V gives CDR1 SGHAT, CDR2 FQDESV (reference sequence). The length of the CDR3 is 18 residues. V lost 4 bases to trimming and J lost 0 bases, with 19 bases between them. Here the CDR3 DNA reads TGTGCCAGCAGCTCACCACTTTCTACAGGGATCTCCTACAATGAGCAGTTCTTC. Residues: CASSSPLSTGISYNEQFF.

There are many counts of this clonotype. This rearrangement joins TRBV5-1 to TRBJ2-1; D remains unclear. This CDR3 is built from 13 residues. Germline CDR1 SGHRS, CDR2 YFSETQ. The ends were cut back, 6 bases at V and 5 bases at J, with 12 bases in the middle. The CDR3 region is CASTRQVNNEQFF. The CDR3 DNA is TGCGCCAGCACCCGGCAGGTGAACAATGAGCAGTTCTTC.

Many counts were recorded for this clonotype. The J gene is TRBJ2-7, the V gene TRBV20-1, with TRBD2 matching 7 bases. The CDR3 loop spans 13 amino acids. The V segment lost 4 bases and the J segment 4 bases; nucleotides outside the gene matches: 7. The germline V gene encodes CDR1 DFQATT and CDR2 SNEGSKA (reference sequence). The DNA of the CDR3 is TGCAGTGCTAAGGGACTAACAGATTACGAGCAGTACTTC. This gives the protein CSAKGLTDYEQYF.

The chain carries TRBV2 and TRBJ1-2, with D tentatively TRBD1 (5 bases). V was cut by 4 bases and J by 6 bases, with 12 bases left in between. This CDR3 contains 13 residues. The germline V gene has CDR1 SNHLY and CDR2 FYNNEI. The CDR3 spells CASSVDQGDGYTF. The CDR3 DNA reads as TGTGCCAGCAGTGTTGACCAAGGGGATGGCTACACCTTC.

This chain connects TRBV11-1 to TRBJ2-3, with 9 nucleotides matching TRBD1. This CDR3 comprises 16 residues. The V and J ends lost 5 bases and 8 bases, in that order; junction bases with no gene match: 14. Germline values: CDR1 SGHAT, CDR2 FQDESV (reference sequence). CDR3 bases: TGTGCCAGCAGCACCTACCGGGACAGGGACTTCTTTACGCAGTATTTT. It is translated as CASSTYRDRDFFTQYF. The full variable domain, with the rest looked up from reference TRBV11-1 and TRBJ2-3, is EAEVAQSPRYKITEKSQAVAFWCDPISGHATLYWYRQILGQGPELLVQFQDESVVDDSQLPKDRFSAERLKGVDSTLKIQPAELGDSAMYLCASSTYRDRDFFTQYFGPGTRLTVL.

This clonotype occurred many times. The rearrangement links TRBV5-1 to TRBJ1-2; D is perhaps TRBD1 (5 bases). The CDR3 sequence is 14 residues long. V was pared by 4 bases and J by 4 bases, with 14 bases between. From germline, CDR1 is SGHRS and CDR2 YFSETQ. For the CDR3, the DNA is TGCGCCAGCAGCCGGCCGGCCCAGGGCTATGGCTACACCTTC. Its protein product is CASSRPAQGYGYTF.

There are many counts of this clonotype. This rearrangement joins TRBV20-1 to TRBJ2-3, with TRBD2 matching 9 bases. From germline, CDR1 is DFQATT and CDR2 SNEGSKA (reference sequence). With V trimmed by 3 bases and J by 6 bases, 7 bases remained unmatched. This CDR3 has 14 amino acids. The CDR3 DNA reads TGCAGTGCTAGTCCAGCGGGGGGCCCGGATACGCAGTATTTT. Protein: CSASPAGGPDTQYF.

At least ten counts were recorded for this clonotype. The gene calls are TRBV5-5 and TRBJ1-4; unclear D gene. CDR3 length equals 14 residues. CDR1 and CDR2 (germline): SGHKS, YYEKEE (reference sequence). V was trimmed by 3 bases and J by 4 bases, leaving 10 bases between them. The CDR3 protein is CASSSRRGNEKLFF. The CDR3, as DNA: TGTGCCAGCAGCTCGAGGCGGGGTAATGAAAAACTGTTTTTT.

This clonotype was seen ten or more times. V is TRBV5-1 and J is TRBJ2-5, with D unresolved. The CDR3 has 16 residues. Looked up from germline, CDR1 is SGHRS and CDR2 is YFSETQ. V lost 2 bases and J lost 2, with 16 bases in between. CDR3 region: CASSFGRPDAQETQYF. The CDR3 DNA sequence: TGCGCCAGCAGCTTCGGGCGCCCGGACGCGCAAGAGACCCAGTACTTC.